The entry that follows covers one T cell receptor (beta chain) sequence. These data come from a study of blood T cell repertoires in COVID-19. Study-level information: PBMCs, B-cell-depleted T cells, or T cells provided the cDNA or gDNA that made up the material.

Clones were sequenced by immunoSEQ multiplex PCR, and TCRdb holds only the in-frame ones, with some missing. The sample includes roughly 300,000 clones, approximately 90% of them seen just once. Membership in each cohort depended on participant-reported clinical history. Germline V gene lookup returns CDR1 ENHRY and CDR2 SYGVKD. The CDR3 sequence is 14 residues long. The V gene end was trimmed by 8 bases and the J gene end by 6 bases; junction bases not matched to a gene: 12. J is TRBJ2-7 and V is TRBV10-3, with TRBD1 matching 8 bases. The receptor was derived from a woman aged 40 to 50 with acute COVID-19. Sequenced material: PBMCs or T cells enriched from blood (not recorded which). The CDR3 here is CAIGADRGVSEQYF. CDR3 DNA: TGTGCCATCGGAGCAGACAGGGGAGTGTCCGAGCAGTACTTC.